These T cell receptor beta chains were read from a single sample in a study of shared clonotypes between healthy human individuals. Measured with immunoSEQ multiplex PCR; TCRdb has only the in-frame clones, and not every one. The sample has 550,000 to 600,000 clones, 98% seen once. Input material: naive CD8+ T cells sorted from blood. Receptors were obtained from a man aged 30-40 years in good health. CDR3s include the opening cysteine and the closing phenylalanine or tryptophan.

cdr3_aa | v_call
CASSEGVRPGEQFF | TRBV10-2
CASSLVTSGILEQFF | TRBV11-2
CASRGTLDIGGTQYF | TRBV2
CASSLAGRRQETQYF | TRBV5-1
CASSDSSYYEQYF | TRBV6-1
CASKDSEYEQFF | TRBV5-1
CATLGGLAVNTGELFF | TRBV10-3
CASSVWGRTEAFF | TRBV27
CASSSGGTGNTIYF | TRBV11-2
CASSLVENSDYGYTF | TRBV7-9
CASSLMGLDNEQFF | TRBV28
CASSVSSVNEQFF | TRBV9
CASSLEANTGELFF | TRBV7-8
CASSPRGTPPTDTQYF | TRBV18
CASSSAANEQFF | TRBV27
CASSPRGGSHQYF | TRBV9
CASSDSMKDRRDPYEQYF | TRBV6-4
CASMGGQRGSYEQYF | TRBV2
CASSQDLGIETQYF | TRBV4-1
CASRPGPQETQYF | TRBV7-9
CASKDGGGNSYNEQFF | TRBV7-8
CASSPSLGLAERSEQFF | TRBV7-6
CASSQWAGENTEAFF | TRBV4-2
CASRYTEGGRPYNEQFF | TRBV2
CASSLARAGFNQPQHF | TRBV7-8
CASSSLPGTSSAYGYTF | TRBV7-6
CASRLSGGSNTEAFF | TRBV19
CASRGTDTQYF | TRBV27
CSVDTGTGNTIYF | TRBV29-1
CASSSWTGWQETQYF | TRBV7-6
CASSTTVLAKNIQYF | TRBV2
CASSSRTPKSGDYEQYF | TRBV27
CASSSGLAGAADTQYF | TRBV7-9
CASSRAGGRKTEAFF | TRBV7-9
CASSPRGVAYEQYF | TRBV7-9
CASSLFPSDQRTSGRTEKQFF | TRBV7-3
CASSLERGSYEQYF | TRBV28
CASSLGGSYNEQFF | TRBV13
CASSTPGIGEIGYNEQFF | TRBV19
CSVSAGGSYEQYF | TRBV29-1
CASSGRAERQPQHF | TRBV7-9
CATSRGRTSGSWNTGELFF | TRBV15
CASSQIGGGSGETQYF | TRBV11-2
CASSLGTSGSYNEQFF | TRBV27
CASSQTGGNTEAFF | TRBV7-9
CASSLGLVVDEQYF | TRBV6-6
CASSLNPYRGSGANVLTF | TRBV11-3
CASTRDKTYEQYF | TRBV7-8
CASSSDRGRYEQYF | TRBV7-8
CASSESRLAGAYEQYF | TRBV10-2
CASSQEVRGLGYTF | TRBV4-1
CASSLVGQGAFLIAQYF | TRBV5-1
CATSRGRRDTNQPQHF | TRBV15
CASSRPGQGYNEQFF | TRBV5-8
CASSLSVGYEQFF | TRBV7-2
CSAISAGEQFF | TRBV20-1
CASSFSGIGELFF | TRBV27
CASSEPGQSEAFF | TRBV10-1
CASSVDGSPSGYEQYF | TRBV9